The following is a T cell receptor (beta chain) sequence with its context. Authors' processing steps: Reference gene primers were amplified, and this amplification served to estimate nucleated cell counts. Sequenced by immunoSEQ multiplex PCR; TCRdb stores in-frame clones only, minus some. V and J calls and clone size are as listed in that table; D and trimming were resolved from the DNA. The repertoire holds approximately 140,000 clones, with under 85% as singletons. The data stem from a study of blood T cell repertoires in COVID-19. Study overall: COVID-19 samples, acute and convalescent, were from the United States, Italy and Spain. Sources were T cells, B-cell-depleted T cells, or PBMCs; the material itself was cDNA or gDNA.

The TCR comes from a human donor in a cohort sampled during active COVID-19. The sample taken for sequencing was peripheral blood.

CDR3 amino acids: CASSTPSSGGISDTQYF. Here the CDR3 DNA reads TGTGCCAGCAGCACCCCCTCCAGCGGGGGGATCTCAGATACGCAGTATTTT. The genes are TRBV7-3 and TRBJ2-3; 9 nucleotides line up with TRBD2. V lost 5 bases to trimming and J lost 4 bases; unmatched junction nucleotides: 13. From germline, CDR1 is SGHTA and CDR2 FQGTGA. The CDR3 spans 17 residues.